A selection of T cell receptor beta chains follows, all from one sample in a study of response to subunit inactivated influenza vaccine. TCRdb called the RT-PCR reads again in MiXCR, with one record for every CDR3 protein. The table lists more than 700,000 distinct CDR3 sequences, 21% of them singletons. Sequenced material: PBMCs from blood, taken more than 4 days after vaccination. These receptors originate from a man aged 45 to 65 who received an inactivated influenza vaccine. The CDR3 runs from the conserved cysteine through the conserved F or W. A D gene is named only where the DNA matches it firmly. Size is omitted from some rows. Given values are once, few, many or a class for expanded clones.

CDR3 protein	CDR3 DNA	J gene	clone size	D gene	V gene
CAIREQGGVYEQYF	TGTGCCATCCGCGAACAGGGAGGGGTGTACGAGCAGTACTTC	TRBJ2-7	few	-	TRBV10-3
CASSALTSGGAETQYF	TGTGCCAGCAGCGCCTTGACTAGCGGGGGGGCGGAGACCCAGTACTTC	TRBJ2-5	-	TRBD2	TRBV28
CSARKDRAGYGYTF	TGCAGTGCTAGGAAGGACAGGGCTGGCTATGGCTACACCTTC	TRBJ1-2	-	TRBD1	TRBV20-1
CASSLFRGRVYNEQFF	TGTGCCAGCAGTTTATTTAGGGGTAGGGTTTACAATGAGCAGTTCTTC	TRBJ2-1	-	-	TRBV28
CASSLGQGYSYEQYF	TGCGCCAGCAGCTTGGGACAGGGTTACAGCTACGAGCAGTACTTC	TRBJ2-7	-	TRBD1	TRBV5-1
CASSKGGPMTYNEQFF	TGTGCCAGCAGCAAAGGCGGGCCGATGACCTACAATGAGCAGTTCTTC	TRBJ2-1	-	-	TRBV21-1
CASSPRTGQETQYF	TGTGCCAGCAGCCCACGGACGGGCCAAGAGACCCAGTACTTC	TRBJ2-5	many	-	TRBV5-1
CASSLLAGQGNSGELFF	TGTGCCAGCAGTTTATTGGCGGGACAGGGTAACTCCGGGGAGCTGTTTTTT	TRBJ2-2	-	TRBD1	TRBV28
CATSAGDGGEQYF	TGTGCCACCAGTGCAGGGGATGGGGGCGAGCAGTACTTC	TRBJ2-7	-	-	TRBV24-1
CASSLVAGGPYEQYF	TGCGCCAGCAGCTTGGTGGCAGGGGGGCCCTACGAGCAGTACTTC	TRBJ2-7	many	-	TRBV5-1
CSAPRVHHGVNQPQHF	TGCAGTGCCCCACGGGTTCACCATGGGGTAAATCAGCCCCAGCATTTT	TRBJ1-5	many	-	TRBV20-1
CASSSTAGGGWVQYF	TGTGCCAGCAGCTCCACCGCGGGGGGGGGCTGGGTTCAGTACTTC	TRBJ2-4	few	TRBD2	TRBV7-2
CASSWEASGSGYTF	TGTGCCAGCAGTTGGGAGGCATCGGGATCGGGCTACACCTTC	TRBJ1-2	few	-	TRBV12-3/TRBV12-4
CASSQNGVSYNEQFF	TGTGCCAGCAGCCAAAACGGGGTTTCCTACAATGAGCAGTTCTTC	TRBJ2-1	few	-	TRBV4-2
CASSYSHPLSTDTQYF	TGTGCCAGCAGTTACTCCCACCCCCTTAGCACAGATACGCAGTATTTT	TRBJ2-3	-	-	TRBV6-5
CASSQGTEVTDTQYF	TGTGCCAGCAGCCAAGGGACAGAAGTCACAGATACGCAGTATTTT	TRBJ2-3	few	-	TRBV4-2
CASSPLQGETQYF	TGTGCCAGCAGTCCCCTTCAAGGGGAGACCCAGTACTTC	TRBJ2-5	few	-	TRBV12-3/TRBV12-4
CASSYSAVSNQPQHF	TGTGCCAGCAGTTACTCTGCAGTTAGCAATCAGCCCCAGCATTTT	TRBJ1-5	many	-	TRBV6-5
CASSSPPGLQFF	TGTGCCAGCAGTTCCCCCCCAGGGCTTCAGTTCTTC	TRBJ2-1	few	-	TRBV28
CASSLVRGPIGELFF	TGTGCCAGCAGCTTAGTTCGCGGCCCCATAGGGGAGCTGTTTTTT	TRBJ2-2	-	-	TRBV11-1
CASRGSVGGHEQYF	TGTGCCAGCAGGGGATCCGTAGGGGGCCACGAGCAGTACTTC	TRBJ2-7	few	TRBD1	TRBV7-2
CASSQVGSYNEQFF	TGTGCCAGCAGCCAAGTTGGCAGCTACAATGAGCAGTTCTTC	TRBJ2-1	-	-	TRBV3-1
CASSLGQGNGNQPQHF	TGTGCCAGCAGTTTAGGCCAAGGAAATGGAAATCAGCCCCAGCATTTT	TRBJ1-5	-	-	TRBV12-3/TRBV12-4
CASSLNGAPETQYF	TGTGCCAGCAGCTTAAACGGGGCCCCAGAGACCCAGTACTTC	TRBJ2-5	-	-	TRBV11-2
CASSYRRFQETQYF	TGTGCCAGCAGTTACCGGCGGTTCCAAGAGACCCAGTACTTC	TRBJ2-5	few	-	TRBV6-2/TRBV6-3
CATSATGGEQYF	TGTGCCACCAGCGCGACAGGGGGCGAGCAGTACTTC	TRBJ2-7	many	TRBD1	TRBV15
CASSSDEGGTGELFF	TGTGCCAGCAGCTCCGACGAGGGCGGTACAGGGGAGCTGTTTTTT	TRBJ2-2	-	-	TRBV28
CASRKGQGAGGELFF	TGCGCCAGCAGAAAGGGACAGGGGGCCGGCGGGGAGCTGTTTTTT	TRBJ2-2	-	TRBD1	TRBV5-1
CASSYWGPYSYEQYF	TGTGCCAGCAGTTACTGGGGACCCTACTCCTACGAGCAGTACTTC	TRBJ2-7	-	-	TRBV6-5
CASSADSWGNQPQHF	TGTGCCAGCAGTGCGGACTCTTGGGGCAATCAGCCCCAGCATTTT	TRBJ1-5	-	-	TRBV6-2/TRBV6-3
CASSQPRLASYNEQFF	TGCGCCAGCAGCCAACCCCGACTAGCGAGTTACAATGAGCAGTTCTTC	TRBJ2-1	few	TRBD2	TRBV4-1
CSAGTSGGSSDTQYF	TGCAGTGCTGGGACTAGCGGGGGTTCGTCTGATACGCAGTATTTT	TRBJ2-3	many	TRBD2	TRBV20-1
CASSFSQGTYNEQFF	TGTGCCAGCAGCTTTAGTCAGGGAACCTACAATGAGCAGTTCTTC	TRBJ2-1	-	-	TRBV11-2
CASSQDAWGSGDGELFF	TGTGCCAGCAGCCAAGATGCGTGGGGGTCGGGGGACGGGGAGCTGTTTTTT	TRBJ2-2	many	-	TRBV4-2
CASSEEALSSGANVLTF	TGTGCCAGCAGTGAAGAGGCTCTGAGCTCTGGGGCCAACGTCCTGACTTTC	TRBJ2-6	-	-	TRBV6-1
CASSYYFTGELFF	TGTGCCAGCAGTTACTATTTCACCGGGGAGCTGTTTTTT	TRBJ2-2	many	-	TRBV6-2/TRBV6-3
CSGVAETQYF	TGCAGCGGTGTCGCTGAGACCCAGTACTTC	TRBJ2-5	few	-	TRBV29-1
CASSLGGARRSQPQHF	TGTGCCAGCAGTTTAGGAGGGGCCCGAAGGAGTCAGCCCCAGCATTTT	TRBJ1-5	few	-	TRBV12-3/TRBV12-4
CASSSGTGGAYGYTF	TGTGCCAGCAGCTCGGGGACAGGGGGCGCTTATGGCTACACCTTC	TRBJ1-2	few	TRBD1	TRBV5-6
CASSLERYSYQETQYF	TGTGCCAGCAGCTTAGAAAGGTACAGCTATCAAGAGACCCAGTACTTC	TRBJ2-5	-	-	TRBV11-2
CASSFRAGSYEQYF	TGTGCCAGCAGCTTCCGCGCGGGCTCCTACGAGCAGTACTTC	TRBJ2-7	many	-	TRBV5-5
CAISRDLGYEQYF	TGTGCCATCAGTCGGGACCTGGGGTACGAGCAGTACTTC	TRBJ2-7	-	-	TRBV10-3
CASSRRSRSEEQYF	TGTGCCAGCAGCCGGCGATCCCGAAGTGAAGAGCAGTACTTC	TRBJ2-7	-	-	TRBV7-2
CAISELDYEQYF	TGTGCCATCAGTGAACTAGACTACGAGCAGTACTTC	TRBJ2-7	-	-	TRBV10-3
CAITPTGGSQETQYF	TGTGCCATCACTCCGACAGGGGGTAGCCAAGAGACCCAGTACTTC	TRBJ2-5	many	TRBD1	TRBV10-3
CSVEDPRGQETQYF	TGCAGCGTTGAAGATCCTAGAGGGCAAGAGACCCAGTACTTC	TRBJ2-5	-	-	TRBV29-1
CASSLFSRVYEQYF	TGTGCCAGCAGTTTATTCAGCAGGGTCTACGAGCAGTACTTC	TRBJ2-7	-	-	TRBV28
CASSKPRTGILRETQYF	TGTGCCAGCAGTAAGCCAAGGACAGGCATTTTACGGGAGACCCAGTACTTC	TRBJ2-5	once	TRBD1	TRBV7-9
CASSSLTSGRNNEQFF	TGTGCCAGCAGCTCCCTGACTAGCGGGAGGAACAATGAGCAGTTCTTC	TRBJ2-1	-	TRBD2	TRBV5-6
CASSLEMWSTGELFF	TGTGCCAGCAGCTTAGAAATGTGGTCCACCGGGGAGCTGTTTTTT	TRBJ2-2	-	-	TRBV7-2
CASSSSQRETQYF	TGTGCCAGCAGTTCGAGTCAAAGAGAGACCCAGTACTTC	TRBJ2-5	-	-	TRBV6-2/TRBV6-3
CASSEAGGLDTQYF	TGTGCCAGCAGTGAAGCGGGGGGGCTAGATACGCAGTATTTT	TRBJ2-3	-	-	TRBV6-1
CASSLAAGEYNEQFF	TGCGCCAGCAGCTTGGCTGCGGGAGAATACAATGAGCAGTTCTTC	TRBJ2-1	few	TRBD2	TRBV5-1
CASSEYRGAAFF	TGTGCCAGCAGTGAATACCGGGGAGCGGCTTTCTTT	TRBJ1-1	-	-	TRBV25-1
CASSQDYGRTSFNEQFF	TGTGCCAGCAGCCAAGATTATGGGCGGACTAGCTTTAATGAGCAGTTCTTC	TRBJ2-1	-	TRBD2	TRBV3-1